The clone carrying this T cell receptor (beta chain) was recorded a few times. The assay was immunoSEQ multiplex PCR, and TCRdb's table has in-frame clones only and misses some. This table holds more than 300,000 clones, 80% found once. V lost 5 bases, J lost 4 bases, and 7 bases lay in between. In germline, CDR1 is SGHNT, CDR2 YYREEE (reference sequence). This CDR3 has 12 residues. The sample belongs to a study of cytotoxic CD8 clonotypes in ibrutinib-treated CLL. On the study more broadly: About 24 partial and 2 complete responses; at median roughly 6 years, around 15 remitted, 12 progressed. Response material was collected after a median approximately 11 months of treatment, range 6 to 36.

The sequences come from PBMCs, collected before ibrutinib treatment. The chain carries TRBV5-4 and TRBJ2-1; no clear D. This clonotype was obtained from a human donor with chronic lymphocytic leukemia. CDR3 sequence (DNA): TGTGCCAGCAGTCGAAGATACAATGAGCAGTTCTTC. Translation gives CASSRRYNEQFF.